The entry below gives a single T cell receptor (beta chain) sequence along with its context. No antigen is known for it. The authors prepared the TCRbeta library with unique molecular identifiers. TCRdb used MiXCR to reprocess the PCR reads, holding one entry per CDR3 protein. The sample carries 130,000 or so distinct CDR3 sequences, roughly 9% recorded once. This specimen comes from a study of T-cell reconstitution after alpha-beta-depleted transplantation in children. General study results and limits: Roughly two months post-transplant, alpha-beta T cells reportedly originated from several hundred graft clones that had expanded. High day-60 TCRbeta diversity in some patients came from surviving recipient T cells and thymic progenitors.

There are 13 residues in the CDR3. Germline trimming cut 8 bases from V and 4 bases from J; bases unmatched to any gene: 4. CDR1 and CDR2 from the germline V gene are SGHRS and YFSETQ. The sequences come from PBMCs, mostly from graft donor cells, collected 180 days after TCRalphabeta/CD19-depleted stem cell transplant. The sequence was obtained from a girl under two years old who had a stem cell transplant for combined immunodeficiency, so the T cells may come from the graft donor. V usage is TRBV5-1 and J usage is TRBJ2-1, with 9 bases aligning to TRBD2. As DNA, the CDR3 is TGCGCCAGTGCTAGCGGGGCGTACAATGAGCAGTTCTTC. Translated, it gives CASASGAYNEQFF.